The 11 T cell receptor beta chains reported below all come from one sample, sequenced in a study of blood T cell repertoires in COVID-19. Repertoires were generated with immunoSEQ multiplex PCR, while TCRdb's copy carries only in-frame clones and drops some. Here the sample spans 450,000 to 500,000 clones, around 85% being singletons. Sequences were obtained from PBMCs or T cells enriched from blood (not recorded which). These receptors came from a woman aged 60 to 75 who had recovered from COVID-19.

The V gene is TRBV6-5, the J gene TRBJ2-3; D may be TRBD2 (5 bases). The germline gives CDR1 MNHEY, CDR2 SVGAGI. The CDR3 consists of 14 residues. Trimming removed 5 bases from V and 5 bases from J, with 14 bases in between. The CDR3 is CASSSAGSGDTQYF. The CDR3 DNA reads TGTGCCAGCAGTAGTGCGGGCTCCGGAGATACGCAGTATTTT.

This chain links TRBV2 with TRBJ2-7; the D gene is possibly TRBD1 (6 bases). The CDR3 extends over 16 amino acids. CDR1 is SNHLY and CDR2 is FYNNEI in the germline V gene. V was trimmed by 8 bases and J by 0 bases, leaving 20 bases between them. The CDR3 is CASLDSDLARSYEQYF. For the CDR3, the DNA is TGTGCCAGCTTGGACAGTGACCTGGCACGCTCCTACGAGCAGTACTTC.

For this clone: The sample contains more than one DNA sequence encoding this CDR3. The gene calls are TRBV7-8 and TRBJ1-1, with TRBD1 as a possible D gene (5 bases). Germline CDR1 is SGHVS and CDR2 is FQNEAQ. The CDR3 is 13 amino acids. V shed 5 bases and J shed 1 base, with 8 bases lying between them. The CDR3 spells CASSRDRNTEAFF. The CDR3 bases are TGTGCCAGCAGCCGTGACAGGAACACTGAAGCTTTCTTT.

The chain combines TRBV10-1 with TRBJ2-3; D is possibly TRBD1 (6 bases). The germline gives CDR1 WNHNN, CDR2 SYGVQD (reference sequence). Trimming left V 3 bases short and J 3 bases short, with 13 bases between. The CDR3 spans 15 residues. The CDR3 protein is CASSEKGVRTDTQYF. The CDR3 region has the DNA TGCGCCAGCAGTGAAAAGGGGGTGCGAACAGATACGCAGTATTTT.

The CDR3 loop reads CASTRPIPGQGRGTQYF. The DNA for the CDR3 is TGTGCCAGCACTCGTCCCATACCGGGACAGGGGCGGGGTACGCAGTATTTT. J is TRBJ2-3 and V is TRBV21-1; no check of the table's D call, TRBD1, against the DNA was made. TRBV21-1 is annotated as a pseudogene. The CDR3 loop spans 17 amino acids.

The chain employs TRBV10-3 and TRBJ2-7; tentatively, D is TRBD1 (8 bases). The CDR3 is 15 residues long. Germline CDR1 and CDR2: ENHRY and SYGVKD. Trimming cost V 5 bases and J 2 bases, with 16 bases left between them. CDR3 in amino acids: CAISRGQGGTYEQYV. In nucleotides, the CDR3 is TGTGCCATCAGTCGAGGACAGGGAGGGACCTACGAGCAGTACGTC.

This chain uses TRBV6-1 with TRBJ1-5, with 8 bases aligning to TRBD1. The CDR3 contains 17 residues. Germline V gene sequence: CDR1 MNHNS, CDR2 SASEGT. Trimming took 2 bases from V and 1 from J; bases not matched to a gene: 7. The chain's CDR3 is CASSEIGRGRSNQPQHF. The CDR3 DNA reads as TGTGCCAGCAGTGAAATTGGCAGGGGGCGCAGCAATCAGCCCCAGCATTTT.

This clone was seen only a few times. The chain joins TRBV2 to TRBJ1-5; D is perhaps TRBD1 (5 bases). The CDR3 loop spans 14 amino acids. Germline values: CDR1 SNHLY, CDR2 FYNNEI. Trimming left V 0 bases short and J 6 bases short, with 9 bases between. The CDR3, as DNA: TGTGCCAGCAGTGAAGCGTCAGACAGTCAGCCCCAGCATTTT. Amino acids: CASSEASDSQPQHF.

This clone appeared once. Here the CDR3 reads CASSGSPGSYEQYV. The CDR3 coding sequence is TGTGCCAGCAGTGGGTCCCCCGGGAGCTACGAGCAGTACGTC. The chain couples TRBV2 to TRBJ2-7; possible D gene TRBD2, 6 bases. This CDR3 is built from 14 residues. CDR1 and CDR2 (germline): SNHLY, FYNNEI. V was clipped by 4 bases and J by 3 bases, with 13 bases between them.

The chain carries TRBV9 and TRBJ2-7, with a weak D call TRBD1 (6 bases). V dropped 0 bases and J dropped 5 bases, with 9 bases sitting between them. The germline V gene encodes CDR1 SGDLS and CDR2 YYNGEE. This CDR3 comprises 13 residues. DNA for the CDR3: TGTGCCAGCAGCGTAGGCTCAGGGGACGAGCAGTACTTC. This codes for CASSVGSGDEQYF. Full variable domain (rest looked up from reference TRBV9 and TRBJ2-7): DSGVTQTPKHLITATGQRVTLRCSPRSGDLSVYWYQQSLDQGLQFLIQYYNGEERAKGNILERFSAQQFPDLHSELNLSSLELGDSALYFCASSVGSGDEQYFGPGTRLTVT.

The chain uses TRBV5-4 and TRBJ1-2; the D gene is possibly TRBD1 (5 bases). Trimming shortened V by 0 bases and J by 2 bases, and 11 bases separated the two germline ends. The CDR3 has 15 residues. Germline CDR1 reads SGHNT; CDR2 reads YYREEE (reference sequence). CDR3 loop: CASSLGGGLNYGYTF. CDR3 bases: TGTGCCAGCAGCTTGGGGGGGGGACTGAACTATGGCTACACCTTC.